This T cell receptor (beta chain) was recovered during a study of blood T cell repertoires in COVID-19 (dated by TCRdb to 2018 to 2020). About the investigation overall: Samples from collaborators originated in the United States, Italy and Spain and spanned both the acute and convalescent phases of COVID-19. The material from the prospective study consisted of cDNA or gDNA derived from T cells, B-cell-depleted T cells, or PBMCs. Subjects who had been exposed to COVID-19, were actively infected with it, or had recovered from it provided the deeply sampled blood TCRbeta repertoires that made up the dataset. The repertoires were released in a freely available public database meant as a resource for research on the immune response to SARS-CoV-2. Samples came from the ongoing ImmuneRACE study (first 160 participants) plus 1,254 subjects from 6 global collaborators. The sample metadata nearly always contained a de-identified subject ID, COVID-19 status, age in years and sex. Where available, HLA class I and class II types were obtained from metadata supplied by the sample provider rather than from assay-based typing. Study-wide conclusions, independent of this receptor: The amount of clinical and demographic metadata varied by source and participant and was provided uncurated.

Trimming removed 5 bases from V and 4 bases from J, leaving 17 bases between the germline ends. Reading from cysteine to phenylalanine, the CDR3 counts 15 amino acids. The DNA shown is the 45-base CDR3, in frame from base 1. CDR1 SGHTA and CDR2 FQGNSA were looked up in the germline V gene. Collaborating institutions collected whole blood in K2EDTA tubes following their own protocols. For TCRbeta analysis, collaborators shipped samples in one of three forms: frozen whole blood, isolated PBMCs, or DNA extracted from either of those sample types. On this clone: The antigen it binds to is not known. Base-call qualities are not available, and no considerably larger clone is one nucleotide away.

TCRbeta CDR3 regions were amplified from genomic DNA by means of the immunoSEQ Assay, a bias-controlled multiplex PCR. As for the authors' bioinformatics: Within the assay, amplification of reference gene primers was used to estimate how many nucleated cells each sample contained. To quantify the absolute abundance of each unique TCRbeta CDR3 rearrangement, sequence reads were collapsed and filtered. For each sample, productive Simpson clonality was calculated by taking the square root of Simpson's diversity index across productive rearrangements. Sourced from immuneACCESS, this table was stored by TCRdb with only in-frame sequences that have V and J called. A share of the clones is absent; for the studies checked, an unresolved V gene accounts for under half, and the remainder has no known explanation. Clonal size and the V and J genes are those of that table, whereas D and trimming came from the DNA. The sample yields 200,000 to 300,000 clones; around 87% were counted once. Approximately 7.2% of the sample belongs to the ten largest clones.

The source is a woman in her 70s with active or convalescent COVID-19. Sequences were obtained from peripheral blood. This chain is built from TRBV7-2 and TRBJ1-1; the D segment could be TRBD1, given 6 matching bases. The CDR3 in this case is CASSLQRGSGTEAFF. The DNA is as follows: TGTGCCAGCAGCCTCCAGAGGGGGAGTGGCACTGAAGCTTTCTTT.